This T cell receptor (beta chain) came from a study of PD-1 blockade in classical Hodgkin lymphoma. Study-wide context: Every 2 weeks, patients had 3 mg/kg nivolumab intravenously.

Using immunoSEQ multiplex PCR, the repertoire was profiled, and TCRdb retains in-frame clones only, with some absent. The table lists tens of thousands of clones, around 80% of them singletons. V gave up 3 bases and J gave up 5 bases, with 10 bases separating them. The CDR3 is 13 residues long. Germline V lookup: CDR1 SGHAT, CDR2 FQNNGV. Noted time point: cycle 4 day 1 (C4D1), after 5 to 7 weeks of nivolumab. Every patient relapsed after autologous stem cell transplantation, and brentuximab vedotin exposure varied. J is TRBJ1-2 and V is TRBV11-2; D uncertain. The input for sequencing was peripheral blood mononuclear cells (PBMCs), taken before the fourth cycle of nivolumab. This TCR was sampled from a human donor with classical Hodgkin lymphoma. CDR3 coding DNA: TGTGCCAGCAGCTTGGGGAGAGTTTATGGCTACACCTTC. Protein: CASSLGRVYGYTF. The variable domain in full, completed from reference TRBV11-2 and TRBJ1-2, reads EAGVAQSPRYKIIEKRQSVAFWCNPISGHATLYWYQQILGQGPKLLIQFQNNGVVDDSQLPKDRFSAERLKGVDSTLKIQPAKLEDSAVYLCASSLGRVYGYTFGSGTRLTVV.